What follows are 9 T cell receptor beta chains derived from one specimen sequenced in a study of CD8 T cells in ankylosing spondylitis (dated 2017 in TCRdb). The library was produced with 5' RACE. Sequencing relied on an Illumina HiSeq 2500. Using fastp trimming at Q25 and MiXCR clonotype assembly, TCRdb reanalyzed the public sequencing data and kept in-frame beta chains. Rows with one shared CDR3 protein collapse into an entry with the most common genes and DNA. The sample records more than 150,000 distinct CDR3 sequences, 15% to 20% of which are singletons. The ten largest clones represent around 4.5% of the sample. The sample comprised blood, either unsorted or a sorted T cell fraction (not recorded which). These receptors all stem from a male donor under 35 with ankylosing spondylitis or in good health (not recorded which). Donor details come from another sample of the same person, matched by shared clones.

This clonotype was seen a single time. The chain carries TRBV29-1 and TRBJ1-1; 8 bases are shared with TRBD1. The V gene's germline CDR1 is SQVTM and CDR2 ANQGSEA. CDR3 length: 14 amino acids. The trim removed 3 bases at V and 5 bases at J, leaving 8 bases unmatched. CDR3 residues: CSVDRQDRVTEAFF. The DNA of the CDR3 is TGCAGCGTTGATCGACAGGACAGGGTTACTGAAGCTTTCTTT.

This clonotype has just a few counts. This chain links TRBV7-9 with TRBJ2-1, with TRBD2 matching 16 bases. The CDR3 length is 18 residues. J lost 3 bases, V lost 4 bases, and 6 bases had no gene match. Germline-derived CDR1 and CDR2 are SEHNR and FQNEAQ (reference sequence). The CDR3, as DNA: TGTGCCAGCAGCTCCGGGACTAGCGGGAGGGCACTCTACAATGAGCAGTTCTTC. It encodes CASSSGTSGRALYNEQFF. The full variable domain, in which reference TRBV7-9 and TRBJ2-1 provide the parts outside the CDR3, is DTGVSQNPRHKITKRGQNVTFRCDPISEHNRLYWYRQTLGQGPEFLTYFQNEAQLEKSRLLSDRFSAERPKGSFSTLEIQRTEQGDSAMYLCASSSGTSGRALYNEQFFGPGTRLTVL.

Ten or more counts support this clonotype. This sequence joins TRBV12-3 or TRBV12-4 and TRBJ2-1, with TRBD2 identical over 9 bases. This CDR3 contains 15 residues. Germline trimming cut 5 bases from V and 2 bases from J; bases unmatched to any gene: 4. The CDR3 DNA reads TGTGCCAGCAGTCGCCAGCGGGAGGCCTACAATGAGCAGTTCTTC. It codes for CASSRQREAYNEQFF.

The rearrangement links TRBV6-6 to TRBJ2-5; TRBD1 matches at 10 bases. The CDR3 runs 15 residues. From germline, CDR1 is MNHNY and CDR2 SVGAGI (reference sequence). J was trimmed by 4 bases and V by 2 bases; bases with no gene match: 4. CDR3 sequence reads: CASSYETGGVETQYF. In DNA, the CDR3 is TGTGCCAGCAGTTACGAGACAGGGGGCGTAGAGACCCAGTACTTC.

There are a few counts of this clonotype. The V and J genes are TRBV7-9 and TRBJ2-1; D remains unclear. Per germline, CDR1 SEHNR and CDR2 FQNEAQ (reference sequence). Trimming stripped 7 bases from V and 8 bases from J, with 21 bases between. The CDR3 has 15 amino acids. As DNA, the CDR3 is TGTGCCAGCACCCGACACCGGATGGGTTGGGATGAGCAGTTCTTC. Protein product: CASTRHRMGWDEQFF.

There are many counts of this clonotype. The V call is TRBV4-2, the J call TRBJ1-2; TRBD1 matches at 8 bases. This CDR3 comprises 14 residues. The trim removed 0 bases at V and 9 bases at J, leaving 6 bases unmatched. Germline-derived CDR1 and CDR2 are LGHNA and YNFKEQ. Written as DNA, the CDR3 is TGTGCCAGCAGCCAAGATAGTACAGGGGGGAGCTACACCTTC. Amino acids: CASSQDSTGGSYTF.

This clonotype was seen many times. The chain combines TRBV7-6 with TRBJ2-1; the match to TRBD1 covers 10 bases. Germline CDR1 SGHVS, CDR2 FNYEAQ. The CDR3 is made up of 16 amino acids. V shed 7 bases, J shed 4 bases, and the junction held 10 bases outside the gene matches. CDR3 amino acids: CASTPGTGDIYNEQFF. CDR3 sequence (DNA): TGTGCCAGCACCCCAGGGACAGGGGATATTTACAATGAGCAGTTCTTC.

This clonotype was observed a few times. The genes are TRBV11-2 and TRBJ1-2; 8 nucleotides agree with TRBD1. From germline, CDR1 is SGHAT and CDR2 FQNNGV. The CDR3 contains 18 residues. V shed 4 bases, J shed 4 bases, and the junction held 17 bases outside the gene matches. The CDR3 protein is CASSSPRGQGTSPYGYTF. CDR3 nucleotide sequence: TGTGCCAGCAGCTCCCCTCGCGGACAGGGCACTTCACCCTATGGCTACACCTTC.

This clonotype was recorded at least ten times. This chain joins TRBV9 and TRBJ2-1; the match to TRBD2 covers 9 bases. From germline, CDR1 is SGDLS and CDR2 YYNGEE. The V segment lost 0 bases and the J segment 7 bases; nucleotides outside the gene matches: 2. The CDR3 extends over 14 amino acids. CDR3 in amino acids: CASSVGGLANEQFF. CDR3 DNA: TGTGCCAGCAGCGTAGGGGGACTAGCTAATGAGCAGTTCTTC.